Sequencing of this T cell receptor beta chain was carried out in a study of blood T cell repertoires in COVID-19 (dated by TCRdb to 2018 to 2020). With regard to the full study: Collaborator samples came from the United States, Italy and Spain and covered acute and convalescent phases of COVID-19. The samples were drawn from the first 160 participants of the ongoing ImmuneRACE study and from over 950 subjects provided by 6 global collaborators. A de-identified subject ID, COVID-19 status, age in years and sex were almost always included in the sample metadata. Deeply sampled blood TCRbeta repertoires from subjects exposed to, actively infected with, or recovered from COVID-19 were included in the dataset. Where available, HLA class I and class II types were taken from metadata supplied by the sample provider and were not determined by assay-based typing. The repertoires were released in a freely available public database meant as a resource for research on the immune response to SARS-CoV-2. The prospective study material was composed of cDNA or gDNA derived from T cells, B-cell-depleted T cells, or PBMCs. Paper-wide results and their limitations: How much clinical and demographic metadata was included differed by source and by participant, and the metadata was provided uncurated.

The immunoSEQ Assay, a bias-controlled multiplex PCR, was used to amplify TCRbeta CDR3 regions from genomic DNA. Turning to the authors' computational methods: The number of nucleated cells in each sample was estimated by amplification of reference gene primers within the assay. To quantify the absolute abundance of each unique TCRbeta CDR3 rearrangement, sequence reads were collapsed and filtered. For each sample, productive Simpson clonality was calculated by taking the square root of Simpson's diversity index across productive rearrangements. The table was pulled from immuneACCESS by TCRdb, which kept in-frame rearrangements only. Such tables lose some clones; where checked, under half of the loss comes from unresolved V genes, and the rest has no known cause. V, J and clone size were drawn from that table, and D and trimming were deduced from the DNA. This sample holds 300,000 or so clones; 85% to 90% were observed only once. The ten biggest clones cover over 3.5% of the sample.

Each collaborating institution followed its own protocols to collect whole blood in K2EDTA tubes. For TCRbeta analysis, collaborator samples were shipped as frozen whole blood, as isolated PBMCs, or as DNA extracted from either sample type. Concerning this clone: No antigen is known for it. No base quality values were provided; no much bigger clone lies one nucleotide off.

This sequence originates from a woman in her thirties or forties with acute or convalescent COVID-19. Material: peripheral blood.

The DNA is TGTGCCAGTAGTATTAGACGGAGTCCGAACGTAAACACTGAAGCTTTCTTT. Translated, this gives CASSIRRSPNVNTEAFF. In this chain, TRBV19 is recombined with TRBJ1-1; the D gene is unclear. The germline V gene (reference sequence) provides CDR1 LNHDA and CDR2 SQIVND. V is reduced by 3 bases and J by 2 bases, leaving a spacing of 19 bases between them. The CDR3 holds 17 amino acids from the cysteine to the phenylalanine. Here the CDR3 DNA is all that survives: 51 bases in frame from base 1.